This TCR beta chain was captured in a study of blood T cell repertoires in COVID-19. Overall study: The United States, Italy and Spain provided the acute and convalescent COVID-19 samples. From T cells, B-cell-depleted T cells, or PBMCs came the material, which was cDNA or gDNA.

Authors' analysis steps: Cell counts per sample came from amplifying reference gene primers. Sequencing used immunoSEQ multiplex PCR; TCRdb keeps in-frame clones, though not all of them. The DNA gave D and trimming, while V, J and clone size come from that table. The data contain about 120,000 clones, 80% to 90% of them seen just once; the ten biggest clones take up 15% to 20%. The sequence was collected from a human donor with acute or convalescent COVID-19. The donor label of this sample is uncertain. The sequenced material came from peripheral blood.

CDR3 region: CSATGTSGNYEQYF. CDR3 coding DNA: TGCAGCGCGACCGGGACTAGCGGAAACTACGAGCAGTACTTC. The rearrangement links TRBV29-1 to TRBJ2-7; 11 nucleotides line up with TRBD2. CDR1 and CDR2 from the germline V gene are SQVTM and ANQGSEA. CDR3 length: 14 residues. After removal of 7 bases from V and 3 bases from J, the junction contained 8 bases not matched to a gene.